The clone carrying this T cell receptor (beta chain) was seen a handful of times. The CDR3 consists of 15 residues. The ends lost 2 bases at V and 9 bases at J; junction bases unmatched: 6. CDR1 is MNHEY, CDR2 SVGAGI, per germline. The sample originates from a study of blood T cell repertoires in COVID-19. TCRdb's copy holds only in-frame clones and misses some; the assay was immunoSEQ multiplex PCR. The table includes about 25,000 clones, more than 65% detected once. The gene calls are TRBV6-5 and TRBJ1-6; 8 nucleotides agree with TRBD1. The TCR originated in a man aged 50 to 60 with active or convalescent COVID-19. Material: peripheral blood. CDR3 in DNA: TGTGCCAGCAGTTACACGGGGACAGGAGGTTCACCCCTCCACTTT. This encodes CASSYTGTGGSPLHF.